There are a few counts of the clone carrying this TCR beta chain. Its antigen is unidentified. The data were obtained in a study of T-cell reconstitution after alpha-beta-depleted transplantation in children. Study results and caveats: At one year after transplant, newly produced T cells mostly accounted for T-cell counts and diversity. Recipient T cells and thymic progenitors that survived were the source of the high TCRbeta diversity seen at day 60 in some patients. Reports say that about two months after transplant, the alpha-beta T cells came out of several hundred graft clones that had expanded.

A TCRbeta library incorporating unique molecular identifiers was prepared. One entry per CDR3 protein results from TCRdb running MiXCR on the PCR reads. Altogether about 980,000 distinct CDR3 sequences are present, about 29% being singletons, with the ten largest covering more than 25%. The germline CDR1 and CDR2 sequences are DFQATT and SNEGSKA (reference sequence). The V end lost 2 bases, the J end lost 9 bases, and 10 bases lay between the germline ends. This CDR3 has 11 residues. The clonotype comes from a boy in the first two years of life who had a stem cell transplant for SCID, so the T cells may come from the graft donor. The chain uses TRBV20-1 and TRBJ2-5; perhaps D is TRBD1 or TRBD2 (5 bases each). The sample was PBMCs, mostly from graft donor cells, taken 360 days after TCRalphabeta/CD19-depleted stem cell transplant. CDR3 nucleotides: TGCAGTGCTAGACTAGGGACGGCCCAGTACTTC. Its translation is CSARLGTAQYF.